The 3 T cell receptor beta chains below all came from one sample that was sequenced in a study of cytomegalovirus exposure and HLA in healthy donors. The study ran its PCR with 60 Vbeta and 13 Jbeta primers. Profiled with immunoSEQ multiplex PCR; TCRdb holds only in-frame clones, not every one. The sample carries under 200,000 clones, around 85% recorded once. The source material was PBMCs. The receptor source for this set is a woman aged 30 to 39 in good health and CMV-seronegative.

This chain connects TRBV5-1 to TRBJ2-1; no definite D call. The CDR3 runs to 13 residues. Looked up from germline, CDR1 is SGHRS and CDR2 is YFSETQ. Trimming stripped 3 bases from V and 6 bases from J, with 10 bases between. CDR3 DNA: TGCGCCAGCAGCTCTCAGAGGAGCAATGAGCAGTTCTTC. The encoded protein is CASSSQRSNEQFF. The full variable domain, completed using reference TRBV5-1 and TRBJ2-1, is KAGVTQTPRYLIKTRGQQVTLSCSPISGHRSVSWYQQTPGQGLQFLFEYFSETQRNKGNFPGRFSGRQFSNSRSEMNVSTLELGDSALYLCASSSQRSNEQFFGPGTRLTVL.

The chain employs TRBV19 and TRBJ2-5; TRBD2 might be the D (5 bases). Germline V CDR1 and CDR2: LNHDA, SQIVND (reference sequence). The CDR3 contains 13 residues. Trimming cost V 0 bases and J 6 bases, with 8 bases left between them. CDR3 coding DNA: TGTGCCAGTAGTATAGACCCCGGGAAGACCCAGTACTTC. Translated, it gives CASSIDPGKTQYF.

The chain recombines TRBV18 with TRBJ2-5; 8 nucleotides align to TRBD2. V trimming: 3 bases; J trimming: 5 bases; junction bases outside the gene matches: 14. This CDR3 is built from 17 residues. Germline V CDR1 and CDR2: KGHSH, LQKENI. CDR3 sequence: CASSPPAGLAGKETQYF. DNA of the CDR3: TGTGCCAGCTCACCTCCCGCGGGGTTAGCGGGGAAGGAGACCCAGTACTTC.